The source of this T cell receptor beta chain is a study of T cells after yellow fever vaccination (dated by TCRdb to the late 2010s). General notes on the study: The SMART-Seq v4 Ultra Low Input RNA kit was used to prepare libraries from fractions with low cell numbers. Blood was drawn at multiple timepoints before and after primary and secondary immunization, with bulk PBMC replicates and cell subsets isolated. Two healthy male donors, one aged 18 to 29 and one aged 30 to 40 years, were included in the cohort. To track T-cell clones before and after primary and booster YFV17D yellow fever vaccination, bulk TCR alpha and beta repertoires were sequenced longitudinally.

Including the terminal cysteine and phenylalanine, the CDR3 comprises 15 residues. The sequence is cut down to CDR3 DNA, 45 bases in frame from base 1. The germline ends are 21 bases apart after V is trimmed by 7 bases and J by 5 bases. The germline V gene sets CDR1 to SGHRS and CDR2 to YFSETQ. This clonotype was observed a handful of times. It has no known antigen specificity. The input lacks base qualities; no much larger clone sits a single base away. The sample was run on an Illumina NovaSeq 6000. Synthesis of TCR cDNA relied on 5'RACE template switching, a step that introduced a universal primer site along with unique molecular identifiers. Priming for cDNA synthesis came from both the TCR alpha and TCR beta constant segments. Library amplification used two PCR steps, and the second PCR step added sample barcodes and sequencing adapters. Sequencing of the libraries was done on either Illumina HiSeq 2500 (2x100 bp) or NovaSeq (2x150 bp). The original pipeline was this. MIGEC was used to demultiplex reads and collapse the reads into UMI consensus sequences, and MiXCR was used for V(D)J alignment. Clonotypes responding to the vaccine were identified with edgeR on replicate PBMC samples, with the criteria of FDR below 0.01 and a log2 fold change above 5 up to day 15. Each bulk clonotype received a CD4 or CD8 identity based on whether the sequenced CD4 or CD8 repertoire contained that clonotype at higher abundance. TCRdb's own reprocessing of the public reads used fastp at Q25 and MiXCR and kept productive beta chains. Identical CDR3 proteins give one entry, which carries the most common genes and DNA. The V and J calls, along with clone size, are taken from TCRdb and not from the paper's own processing. Within this sample are 150,000 to 200,000 distinct CDR3 sequences, with roughly 9% of them counted one time only. The ten largest clones add up to roughly 33% of the sample.

Interpreted using the paper, the treatment or condition label stands for: live attenuated yellow fever vaccine strain. PBMCs were isolated from peripheral blood using a standard Ficoll-Paque protocol. Dynabeads CD4 and CD8 positive selection kits were used to isolate CD4 and CD8 T-cell fractions. TriZol was used to extract RNA from bulk PBMCs, CD4 and CD8 fractions, and dextramer-positive and dextramer-negative fractions. Findings and caveats that apply to the study as a whole: FACS-sorted repertoires could contain abundant contaminating clonotypes from the bulk population, so computational filtering was required. Most clones expanded after primary vaccination (approximately 97% of CD4 and approximately 86% of CD8) were re-detected after the booster, suggesting that broad memory maintenance occurred. A small share of clonotypes was detected in both CD4 and CD8 compartments, with the overlap likely arising from convergent recombination. Because the study included only a couple of donors, the extent to which the findings can be generalized is limited. Compared with the primary T-cell response, the secondary T-cell response was faster but weaker, reaching its peak on day 5 rather than on day 15.

The sequencing here drew on CD8+ T cells sorted from PBMCs, taken 45 days after the yellow fever booster vaccination. The chain couples TRBV5-1 to TRBJ2-5; matching of 7 bases hints at TRBD2 as the D gene. The clonotype originates from a man between 18 and 29 years old who received the YFV17D yellow fever vaccine. The CDR3 here reads CASALLGGAGETQYF. In nucleotides, the sequence is TGCGCCAGCGCCCTACTGGGGGGGGCTGGGGAGACCCAGTACTTC.